Listed below are T cell receptor beta chains from one sample, sequenced in a study of blood T cell repertoires in COVID-19. Libraries were prepared by immunoSEQ multiplex PCR; TCRdb keeps only in-frame clonotypes and omits some of them. The sample has 150,000 or so clones, almost 70% seen once. Sequencing input: peripheral blood. The receptors were gathered from a woman aged 70-85 years with acute or convalescent COVID-19. Both conserved end residues are trimmed from each CDR3.

j_gene,v_gene,CDR3aa
TRBJ1-1,TRBV7-9,ASSSTTGVDTEAF
TRBJ2-7,TRBV19,ASRRTGYGYEQY
TRBJ2-7,TRBV5-5,AGHGQASYEQY
TRBJ2-3,TRBV19,ASSIRDRPKQY
TRBJ2-1,TRBV2,ASSVRGLLSHEQF
TRBJ2-3,TRBV12-5,ASGLVWSGSLGTDTQY
TRBJ1-1,TRBV28,ASTPELQNTEAF
TRBJ1-4,TRBV27,ASSQGFHEKLF
TRBJ1-5,TRBV24-1,ERPQGNQPQH
TRBJ2-3,TRBV6-5,ASNPTGVGDTQY
TRBJ2-2,TRBV7-9,ASSIQVLGTGELF
TRBJ1-1,TRBV27,ASSFGTGVEAF
TRBJ1-2,TRBV4-3,ASSQDLGQGLGYT
TRBJ2-3,TRBV29-1,SARSPLAGSTDTQY
TRBJ2-1,TRBV6-5,ASSYSRNEQF
TRBJ2-1,TRBV4-1,ASSQVRGRGLRHNEQF
TRBJ2-7,TRBV27,ASSLRAEVAYEQY
TRBJ2-1,TRBV28,ASSKDRGQV
TRBJ2-1,TRBV6-5,ASSRTSGADEQF
TRBJ2-1,TRBV23-1,ASSLLWSSYNEQF
TRBJ1-2,TRBV6-2/TRBV6-3,ASSYSTDLYGYT
TRBJ2-5,TRBV19,ASSTQSQETQY
TRBJ2-2,TRBV7-2,ASRGGSNTGELF
TRBJ1-2,TRBV9,ASSVDRGQGGYT